The 13 T cell receptor beta chains below come from one sample, sequenced in a study of somatic mutations in cytotoxic T cells in rheumatoid arthritis. Profiling relied on immunoSEQ multiplex PCR, and the TCRdb table lists in-frame clones only, not all of them. The repertoire has approximately 18,000 clones, 80% of them found once; the top ten carry 10%. Sequenced input: CD8+ T cells sorted from blood. Every receptor here comes from an adult with rheumatoid arthritis.

The chain carries TRBV6-6 and TRBJ2-3, with 10 nucleotides matching TRBD2. Germline V lookup: CDR1 MNHNY, CDR2 SVGAGI (reference sequence). Unmatched junction bases numbered 9, after V lost 7 bases and J lost 2 bases. This CDR3 is built from 16 residues. This CDR3 reads CASNQLAGDPTDTQYF. The CDR3 DNA follows: TGTGCCAGCAACCAGCTAGCGGGGGATCCCACAGATACGCAGTATTTT.

This rearrangement joins TRBV7-8 to TRBJ1-3, with no clear D. The CDR3 totals 14 residues. CDR1 is SGHVS and CDR2 is FQNEAQ in the germline V gene. Trimming cost V 5 bases and J 2 bases, with 10 bases left between them. CDR3 sequence (DNA): TGTGCCAGCAGCCAAGGACCGCCTGGAAACACCATATATTTT. This sequence encodes CASSQGPPGNTIYF. The variable domain in full, completed from reference TRBV7-8 and TRBJ1-3, reads GAGVSQSPRYKVAKRGQDVALRCDPISGHVSLFWYQQALGQGPEFLTYFQNEAQLDKSGLPSDRFFAERPEGSVSTLKIQRTQQEDSAVYLCASSQGPPGNTIYFGEGSWLTVV.

The chain recombines TRBV30 with TRBJ2-1; TRBD2 agrees at 10 bases. The trim removed 7 bases at V and 2 bases at J, leaving 5 bases unmatched. The CDR3 has 14 residues. The V gene's germline CDR1 is GTSNPN and CDR2 SVGIG (reference sequence). The CDR3 DNA reads as TGTGCCTTGATTAGCGGGGGGACCTACAATGAGCAGTTCTTC. It translates to CALISGGTYNEQFF.

The chain combines TRBV19 with TRBJ1-1; TRBD1 aligns across 8 bases. This CDR3 spans 13 amino acids. Germline CDR1 reads LNHDA; CDR2 reads SQIVND (reference sequence). V was pared by 5 bases and J by 4 bases, with 3 bases of the junction left unmatched. The CDR3 DNA reads TGTGCCAGTAGTGTTACAGGGGGCACTGAAGCTTTCTTT. This translates into CASSVTGGTEAFF.

This chain joins TRBV7-9 and TRBJ1-1, with TRBD1 as a possible D gene (6 bases). V shed 5 bases and J shed 4 bases, with 14 bases lying between them. Looked up from germline, CDR1 is SEHNR and CDR2 is FQNEAQ (reference sequence). There are 14 residues in the CDR3. The chain's CDR3 is CASSRQAAVTEAFF. As DNA, the CDR3 is TGTGCCAGCAGCCGACAGGCGGCGGTCACTGAAGCTTTCTTT.

The chain combines TRBV5-1 with TRBJ2-7; D gene unclear. Trimming cost V 4 bases and J 2 bases, with 19 bases left between them. Germline loops: CDR1 SGHRS, CDR2 YFSETQ. The CDR3 spans 16 residues. CDR3 nucleotides: TGCGCCAGCAGCCCTGGGTCCATATGGCCGCCCTACGAGCAGTACTTC. Its translation is CASSPGSIWPPYEQYF.

The rearrangement uses TRBV7-9 and TRBJ2-4, with D unresolved. V shed 6 bases and J shed 5 bases, with 14 bases lying between them. Germline lookup yields CDR1 SEHNR and CDR2 FQNEAQ (reference sequence). The CDR3 sequence is 14 residues long. The CDR3 spells CASSLTGTQNIQYF. In DNA, the CDR3 is TGTGCCAGCAGTCTCACGGGTACCCAAAACATTCAGTACTTC.

This chain links TRBV5-1 with TRBJ2-3, with D perhaps matching TRBD1 (6 bases). V was cut by 3 bases and J by 2 bases, with 10 bases left in between. The CDR3 length is 14 residues. Germline V gene data show CDR1 as SGHRS and CDR2 as YFSETQ. CDR3 sequence: CASSYWDTTDTQYF. CDR3 nucleotides: TGCGCCAGCAGCTATTGGGACACCACAGATACGCAGTATTTT.

V usage is TRBV9 and J usage is TRBJ2-7, with 10 nucleotides matching TRBD1. The J segment lost 3 bases and the V segment lost 4 bases, leaving 10 bases of the junction unmatched. The CDR3 is made up of 16 amino acids. Germline CDR1 is SGDLS and CDR2 is YYNGEE. The CDR3 spells CASSSYAGTGDYEQYF. CDR3 nucleotides: TGTGCCAGCAGCTCTTATGCCGGGACAGGGGACTACGAGCAGTACTTC.

The chain is built from TRBV27 and TRBJ1-1; 7 nucleotides line up with TRBD1. CDR1 is MNHEY, CDR2 SMNVEV, per germline (reference sequence). V was pared by 4 bases and J by 4 bases, with 6 bases of the junction left unmatched. This CDR3 is built from 14 residues. DNA of the CDR3: TGTGCCAGCAGTTATCAGGGGGAGGGCACTGAAGCTTTCTTT. It specifies CASSYQGEGTEAFF.

This clone counts as medium-sized. The V and J genes are TRBV6-1 and TRBJ2-7; 10 bases map to TRBD2. There are 15 residues in the CDR3. Germline lookup yields CDR1 MNHNS and CDR2 SASEGT. V lost 1 base to trimming and J lost 0 bases; unmatched junction nucleotides: 0. The CDR3 DNA reads as TGTGCCAGCAGTGAAGAGCGGGGGGGCTCCTACGAGCAGTACTTC. Translating gives CASSEERGGSYEQYF.

The genes are TRBV29-1 and TRBJ2-5, with 8 bases identical to TRBD2. Germline V gives CDR1 SQVTM, CDR2 ANQGSEA. The CDR3 is 15 amino acids. V was clipped by 0 bases and J by 3 bases; unmatched bases: 6. CDR3 loop: CSVEDARGGEETQYF. DNA of the CDR3: TGCAGCGTTGAAGACGCCCGGGGGGGGGAAGAGACCCAGTACTTC.

Written as DNA, the CDR3 is TGTGCCAGCAGTTTAGGACCCCTCTTCGGGACCCAGTACTTC. This sequence encodes CASSLGPLFGTQYF. This chain connects TRBV27 to TRBJ2-5; the D is unclear. V gave up 2 bases and J gave up 7 bases, with 14 bases separating them. The CDR3 is made up of 14 amino acids. Germline V CDR1 and CDR2: MNHEY, SMNVEV (reference sequence).